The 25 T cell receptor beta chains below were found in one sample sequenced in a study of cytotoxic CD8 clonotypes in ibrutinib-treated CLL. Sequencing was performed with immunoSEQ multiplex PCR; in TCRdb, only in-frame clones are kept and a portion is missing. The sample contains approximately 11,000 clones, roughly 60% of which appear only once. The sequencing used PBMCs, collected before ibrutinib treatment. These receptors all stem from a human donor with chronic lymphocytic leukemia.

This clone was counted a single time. The CDR3 DNA reads as TGTGCCAGCAGCTTAATAAATTCTGGGGGGACTGAAGCTTTCTTT. Encoded protein: CASSLINSGGTEAFF. J is TRBJ1-1 and V is TRBV7-3; perhaps TRBD1 as D (5 bases). V shed 1 base and J shed 5 bases, with 14 bases lying between them. CDR1 and CDR2 from the germline V gene are SGHTA and FQGTGA. The CDR3 covers 15 residues.

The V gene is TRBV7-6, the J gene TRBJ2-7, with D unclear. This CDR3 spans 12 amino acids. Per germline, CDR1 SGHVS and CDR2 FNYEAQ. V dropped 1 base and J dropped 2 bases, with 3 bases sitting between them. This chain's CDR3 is CASSLVAYEQYF. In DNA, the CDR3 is TGTGCCAGCAGCTTAGTAGCCTACGAGCAGTACTTC.

CDR3 protein: CASSVASGGVYEQYF. CDR3 DNA: TGTGCCAGCAGCGTAGCGTCAGGGGGCGTCTACGAGCAGTACTTC. The V gene is TRBV9, the J gene TRBJ2-7; 8 nucleotides agree with TRBD1. The CDR3 is 15 residues long. Germline V gene sequence: CDR1 SGDLS, CDR2 YYNGEE. Germline trimming cut 0 bases from V and 3 bases from J; bases unmatched to any gene: 5. The variable domain in full, with the rest retrieved from reference TRBV9 and TRBJ2-7, is DSGVTQTPKHLITATGQRVTLRCSPRSGDLSVYWYQQSLDQGLQFLIQYYNGEERAKGNILERFSAQQFPDLHSELNLSSLELGDSALYFCASSVASGGVYEQYFGPGTRLTVT.

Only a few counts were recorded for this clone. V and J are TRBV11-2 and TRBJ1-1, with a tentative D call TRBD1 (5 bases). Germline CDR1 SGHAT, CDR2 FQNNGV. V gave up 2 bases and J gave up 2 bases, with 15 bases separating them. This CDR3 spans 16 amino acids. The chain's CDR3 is CASSLRKPTVNTEAFF. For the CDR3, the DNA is TGTGCCAGCAGCTTAAGAAAGCCGACAGTTAACACTGAAGCTTTCTTT.

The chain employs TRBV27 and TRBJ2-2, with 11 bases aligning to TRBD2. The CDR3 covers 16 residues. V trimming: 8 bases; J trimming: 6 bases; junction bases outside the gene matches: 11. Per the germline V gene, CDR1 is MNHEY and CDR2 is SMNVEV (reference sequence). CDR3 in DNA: TGTGCCAGCGGCCCTCTTCTTAGCGGGGGGGCCGGGGAGCTGTTTTTT. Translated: CASGPLLSGGAGELFF.

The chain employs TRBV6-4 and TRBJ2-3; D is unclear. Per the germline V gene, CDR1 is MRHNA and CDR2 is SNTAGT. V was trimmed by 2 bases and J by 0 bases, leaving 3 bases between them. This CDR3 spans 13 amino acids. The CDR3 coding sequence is TGTGCCAGCAGTGACAGGAGCACAGATACGCAGTATTTT. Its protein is CASSDRSTDTQYF.

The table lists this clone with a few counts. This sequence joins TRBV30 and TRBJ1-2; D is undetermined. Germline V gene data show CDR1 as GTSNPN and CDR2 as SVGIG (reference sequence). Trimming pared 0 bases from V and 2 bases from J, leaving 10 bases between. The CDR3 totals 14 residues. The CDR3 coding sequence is TGTGCCTGGAGTGTACCGAGGAGAAACTATGGCTACACCTTC. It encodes CAWSVPRRNYGYTF.

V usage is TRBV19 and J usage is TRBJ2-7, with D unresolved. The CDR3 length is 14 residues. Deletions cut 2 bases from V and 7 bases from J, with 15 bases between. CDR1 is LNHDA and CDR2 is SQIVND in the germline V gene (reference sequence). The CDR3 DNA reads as TGTGCCAGTAGTATAACCTTTGGACCCCAGGAGCAGTACTTC. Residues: CASSITFGPQEQYF.

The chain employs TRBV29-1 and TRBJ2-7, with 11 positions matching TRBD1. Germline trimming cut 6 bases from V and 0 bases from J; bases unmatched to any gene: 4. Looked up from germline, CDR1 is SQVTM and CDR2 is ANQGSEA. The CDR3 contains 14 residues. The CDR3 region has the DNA TGCAGCGTCCTGGGACAGGGGGGCTCCTACGAGCAGTACTTC. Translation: CSVLGQGGSYEQYF.

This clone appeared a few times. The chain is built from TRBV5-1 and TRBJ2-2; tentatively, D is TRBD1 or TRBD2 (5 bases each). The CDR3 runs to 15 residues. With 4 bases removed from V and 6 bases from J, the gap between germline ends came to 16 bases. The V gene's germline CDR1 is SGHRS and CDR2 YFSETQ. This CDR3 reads CASSTGTRVAGELFF. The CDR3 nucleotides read TGCGCCAGCAGCACCGGGACCCGAGTCGCCGGGGAGCTGTTTTTT.

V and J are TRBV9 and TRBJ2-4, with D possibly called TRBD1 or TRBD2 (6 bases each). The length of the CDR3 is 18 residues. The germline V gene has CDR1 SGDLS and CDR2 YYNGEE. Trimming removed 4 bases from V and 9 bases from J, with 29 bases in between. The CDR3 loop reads CASSPGRQDWLEEGIQYF. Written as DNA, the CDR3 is TGTGCCAGCAGCCCAGGACGACAGGATTGGCTAGAGGAGGGCATTCAGTACTTC.

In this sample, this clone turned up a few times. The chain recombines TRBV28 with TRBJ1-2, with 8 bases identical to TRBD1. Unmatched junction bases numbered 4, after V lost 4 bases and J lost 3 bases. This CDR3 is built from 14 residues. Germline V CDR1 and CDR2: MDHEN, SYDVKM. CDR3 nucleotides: TGTGCCAGCAGTTCAAACAGGGGGTACTATGGCTACACCTTC. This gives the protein CASSSNRGYYGYTF.

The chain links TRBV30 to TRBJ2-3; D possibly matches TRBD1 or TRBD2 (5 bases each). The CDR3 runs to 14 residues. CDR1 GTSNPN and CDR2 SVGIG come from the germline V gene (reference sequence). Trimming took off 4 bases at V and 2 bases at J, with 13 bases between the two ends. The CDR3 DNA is TGTGCCTGGACTCTTGGGACCTCCACAGATACGCAGTATTTT. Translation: CAWTLGTSTDTQYF. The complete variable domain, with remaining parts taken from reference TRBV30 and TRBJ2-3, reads SQTIHQWPATLVQPVGSPLSLECTVEGTSNPNLYWYRQAAGRGLQLLFYSVGIGQISSEVPQNLSASRPQDRQFILSSKKLLLSDSGFYLCAWTLGTSTDTQYFGPGTRLTVL.

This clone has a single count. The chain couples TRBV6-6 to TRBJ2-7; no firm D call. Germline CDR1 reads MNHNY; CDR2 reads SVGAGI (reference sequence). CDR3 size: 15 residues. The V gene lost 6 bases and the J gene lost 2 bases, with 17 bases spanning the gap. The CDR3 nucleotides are TGTGCCAGCAGAACCACTCGGACGGCAGCCTACGAGCAGTACTTC. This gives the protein CASRTTRTAAYEQYF.

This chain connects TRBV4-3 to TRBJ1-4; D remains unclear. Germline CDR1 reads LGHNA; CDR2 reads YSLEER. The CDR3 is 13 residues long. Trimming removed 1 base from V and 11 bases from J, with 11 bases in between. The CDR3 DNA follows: TGCGCCAGCAGCCAAGCACAGCAAAGGAAACTGTTTTTT. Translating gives CASSQAQQRKLFF.

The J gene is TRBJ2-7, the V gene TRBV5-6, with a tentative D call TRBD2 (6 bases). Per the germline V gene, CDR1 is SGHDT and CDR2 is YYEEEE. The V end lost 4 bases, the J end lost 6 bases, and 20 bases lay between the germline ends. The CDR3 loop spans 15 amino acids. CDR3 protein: CASSEKQEMGLEQYF. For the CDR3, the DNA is TGTGCCAGCAGCGAGAAACAGGAGATGGGACTCGAGCAGTACTTC. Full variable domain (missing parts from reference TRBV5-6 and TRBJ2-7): DAGVTQSPTHLIKTRGQQVTLRCSPKSGHDTVSWYQQALGQGPQFIFQYYEEEERQRGNFPDRFSGHQFPNYSSELNVNALLLGDSALYLCASSEKQEMGLEQYFGPGTRLTVT.

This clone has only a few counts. This chain's CDR3 is CASSLSPSVLYEQYF. In nucleotides, the CDR3 is TGTGCCAGCAGTTTATCTCCTAGCGTCTTATACGAGCAGTACTTC. The V call is TRBV27, the J call TRBJ2-7; a weak D match, TRBD2 (6 bases). The ends were cut back, 0 bases at V and 4 bases at J, with 13 bases in the middle. CDR1 and CDR2 from the germline V gene are MNHEY and SMNVEV (reference sequence). This CDR3 contains 15 residues.

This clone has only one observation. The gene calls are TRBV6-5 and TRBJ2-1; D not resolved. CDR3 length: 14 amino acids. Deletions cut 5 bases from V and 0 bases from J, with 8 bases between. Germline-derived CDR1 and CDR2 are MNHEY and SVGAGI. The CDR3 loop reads CASSLTSSYNEQFF. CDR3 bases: TGTGCCAGCAGTCTTACCAGCTCCTACAATGAGCAGTTCTTC.

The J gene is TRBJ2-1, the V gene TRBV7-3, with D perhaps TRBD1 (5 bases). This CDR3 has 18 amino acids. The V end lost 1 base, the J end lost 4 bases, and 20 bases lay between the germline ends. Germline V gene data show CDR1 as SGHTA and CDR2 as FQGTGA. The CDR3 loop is CASSLRAASEQGYNEQFF. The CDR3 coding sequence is TGTGCCAGCAGCTTAAGGGCGGCCTCTGAGCAGGGTTACAATGAGCAGTTCTTC. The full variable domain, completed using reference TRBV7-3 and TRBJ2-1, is GAGVSQTPSNKVTEKGKYVELRCDPISGHTALYWYRQSLGQGPEFLIYFQGTGAADDSGLPNDRFFAVRPEGSVSTLKIQRTERGDSAVYLCASSLRAASEQGYNEQFFGPGTRLTVL.

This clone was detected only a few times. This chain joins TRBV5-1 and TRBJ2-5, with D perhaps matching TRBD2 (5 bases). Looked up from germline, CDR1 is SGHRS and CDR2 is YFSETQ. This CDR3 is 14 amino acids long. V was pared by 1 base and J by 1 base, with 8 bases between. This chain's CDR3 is CASSLSGSQETQYF. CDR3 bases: TGCGCCAGCAGCTTGAGCGGCAGCCAAGAGACCCAGTACTTC.

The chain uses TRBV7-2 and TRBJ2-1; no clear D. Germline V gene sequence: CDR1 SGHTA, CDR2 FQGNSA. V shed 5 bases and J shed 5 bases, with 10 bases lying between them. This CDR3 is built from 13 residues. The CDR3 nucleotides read TGTGCCAGCAGCAGGACCCCTAACAATGAGCAGTTCTTC. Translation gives CASSRTPNNEQFF.

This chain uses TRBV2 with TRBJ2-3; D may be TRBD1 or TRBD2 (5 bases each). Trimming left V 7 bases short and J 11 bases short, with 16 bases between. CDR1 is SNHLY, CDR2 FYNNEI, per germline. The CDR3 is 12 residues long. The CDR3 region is CASKTGPHLQYF. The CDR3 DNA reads TGTGCCAGCAAAACGGGGCCCCATCTGCAGTATTTT. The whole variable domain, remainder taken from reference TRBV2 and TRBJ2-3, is EPEVTQTPSHQVTQMGQEVILRCVPISNHLYFYWYRQILGQKVEFLVSFYNNEISEKSEIFDDQFSVERPDGSNFTLKIRSTKLEDSAMYFCASKTGPHLQYFGPGTRLTVL.

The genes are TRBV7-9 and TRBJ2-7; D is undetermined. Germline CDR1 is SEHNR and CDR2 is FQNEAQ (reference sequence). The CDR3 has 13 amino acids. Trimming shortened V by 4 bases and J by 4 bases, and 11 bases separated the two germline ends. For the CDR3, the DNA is TGTGCCAGCAGCTCGCCGACGACATACGAGCAGTACTTC. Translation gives CASSSPTTYEQYF. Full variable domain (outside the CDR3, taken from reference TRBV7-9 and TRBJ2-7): DTGVSQNPRHKITKRGQNVTFRCDPISEHNRLYWYRQTLGQGPEFLTYFQNEAQLEKSRLLSDRFSAERPKGSFSTLEIQRTEQGDSAMYLCASSSPTTYEQYFGPGTRLTVT.

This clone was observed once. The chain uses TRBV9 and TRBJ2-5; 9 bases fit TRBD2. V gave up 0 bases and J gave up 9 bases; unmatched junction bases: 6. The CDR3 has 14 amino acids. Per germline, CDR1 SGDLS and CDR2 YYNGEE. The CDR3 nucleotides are TGTGCCAGCAGCGTAGGATCTAGCGGGGTCCCCCAGTACTTC. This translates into CASSVGSSGVPQYF.

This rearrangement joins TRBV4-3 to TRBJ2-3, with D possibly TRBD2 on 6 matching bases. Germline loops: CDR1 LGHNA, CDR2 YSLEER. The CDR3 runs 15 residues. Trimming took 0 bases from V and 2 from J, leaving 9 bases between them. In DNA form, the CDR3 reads TGCGCCAGCAGCCAAGAAACGGGGGACACAGATACGCAGTATTTT. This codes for CASSQETGDTDTQYF.